Listed here are 28 T cell receptor beta chains from one sample, sequenced in a study of blood T cells in healthy people across ages. It was with a sample-barcoded 5' primer and a J-beta primer mix that a second PCR of roughly 7 to 12 cycles was run. Each CDR3 protein gets one entry after TCRdb re-called the 5' RACE reads with MiXCR. The table has around 1.7 million distinct CDR3 sequences, 28% seen once; the top ten hold around 7.7%. Sequences were obtained from blood. These receptors came from a young woman in good health.

The chain couples TRBV20-1 to TRBJ2-5, with D tentatively TRBD2 (6 bases). CDR3 length: 14 residues. Deletions cut 5 bases from V and 11 bases from J, with 24 bases between. Per germline, CDR1 DFQATT and CDR2 SNEGSKA (reference sequence). As DNA, the CDR3 is TGCAGTGCTGGGCCTCGGGACTTACGAACCCAGCAGTACTTC. This gives the protein CSAGPRDLRTQQYF.

In this sample, this clonotype turned up many times. The chain is built from TRBV29-1 and TRBJ2-6; D not certain. The germline V and J ends were trimmed by 7 bases and 0 bases, with 13 bases remaining between them. Germline V gene data show CDR1 as SQVTM and CDR2 as ANQGSEA. The CDR3 runs 15 residues. The CDR3 nucleotides read TGCAGCGCTAAAGACGGTAGCTCTGGGGCCAACGTCCTGACTTTC. Protein sequence: CSAKDGSSGANVLTF.

This clonotype was observed a few times. The V gene is TRBV7-2, the J gene TRBJ2-1; 7 nucleotides line up with TRBD2. Germline V gene sequence: CDR1 SGHTA, CDR2 FQGNSA. The CDR3 is made up of 14 amino acids. Losses at the gene ends were 5 bases for V and 10 bases for J; bases not matched to a gene: 11. The CDR3: CASSNGGGPREQFF. The CDR3 coding sequence is TGTGCCAGCAGCAACGGGGGAGGGCCCCGGGAGCAGTTCTTC.

In the case of this clonotype: A much more abundant neighbour one base away suggests this may be a read error. The rearrangement joins TRBV10-3 to TRBJ1-2; D remains ambiguous. Germline V gene data show CDR1 as ENHRY and CDR2 as SYGVKD. There are 14 residues in the CDR3. V was trimmed by 6 bases and J by 0 bases, leaving 11 bases between them. The CDR3 region is CAIRGLGTNYGYTF. As DNA, the CDR3 is TGTGCCATCAGGGGGTTGGGCACTAACTATGGCTACACCTTC.

In this sample, this clonotype turned up a few times. A read error may be the cause here, since a much bigger clone is one base away. The chain combines TRBV12-3 or TRBV12-4 with TRBJ2-3, with 9 bases that match TRBD1. The CDR3 runs 14 residues. For the CDR3, the DNA is TGTGCCAGCAGCCGCACGGACAGGGGCGATACGGAGTATTTT. Its protein is CASSRTDRGDTEYF.

The chain recombines TRBV3-1 with TRBJ2-5, with 11 bases lining up with TRBD2. Germline V lookup: CDR1 LGHDT, CDR2 YNNKEL (reference sequence). Trimming at V came to 6 bases and at J to 2 bases, leaving 8 bases not matched to a gene. The CDR3 runs to 16 residues. The CDR3 nucleotides read TGTGCCAGCAGTCGGGGACTAGCGGAGGCTCAAGAGACCCAGTACTTC. Protein: CASSRGLAEAQETQYF.

This clonotype was counted a few times. The rearrangement joins TRBV28 to TRBJ2-3, with 9 positions matching TRBD1. Germline V gene sequence: CDR1 MDHEN, CDR2 SYDVKM. V lost 7 bases and J lost 0; bases outside the gene matches: 5. The CDR3 length is 15 residues. The CDR3 spells CASTMGTGSTDTQYF. The CDR3 DNA sequence: TGTGCCAGCACCATGGGGACAGGGAGCACAGATACGCAGTATTTT.

This chain joins TRBV29-1 and TRBJ1-2; D gene ambiguous. Germline values: CDR1 SQVTM, CDR2 ANQGSEA. The CDR3 loop spans 12 amino acids. V shed 5 bases and J shed 6 bases, with 13 bases lying between them. The CDR3 sequence: CSVRFNADGYTF. DNA of the CDR3: TGCAGCGTTCGGTTTAACGCGGATGGCTACACCTTC.

The J gene is TRBJ2-7, the V gene TRBV7-2; either TRBD1 or TRBD2 may supply D (6 bases each). Germline V gene data show CDR1 as SGHTA and CDR2 as FQGNSA. Trimming took 6 bases from V and 0 from J, leaving 18 bases between them. This CDR3 region has 16 residues. In nucleotides, the CDR3 is TGTGCCAGCAGGATAGGGGGAGGCCCAAGCTCCTACGAGCAGTACTTC. Its protein product is CASRIGGGPSSYEQYF.

This clonotype has a count of ten or more. The gene calls are TRBV27 and TRBJ2-1; a possible D gene is TRBD2 (6 bases). From germline, CDR1 is MNHEY and CDR2 SMNVEV (reference sequence). The CDR3 consists of 15 residues. Trimming removed 2 bases from V and 1 base from J, with 9 bases in between. The DNA for the CDR3 is TGTGCCAGCAGTTTACTTCGGGAGTCCTACAATGAGCAGTTCTTC. This encodes CASSLLRESYNEQFF.

The chain recombines TRBV6-5 with TRBJ2-1, with TRBD2 matching over 12 bases. The CDR3 covers 15 residues. Germline values: CDR1 MNHEY, CDR2 SVGAGI. Trimming at V came to 7 bases and at J to 2 bases, leaving 3 bases not matched to a gene. The CDR3 DNA follows: TGTGCCAGCATCGGACTAGCGGGGCCCTACAATGAGCAGTTCTTC. Translating it yields CASIGLAGPYNEQFF.

The chain uses TRBV27 and TRBJ1-2; TRBD1 matches 7 bases. Trimming at V came to 6 bases and at J to 4 bases, leaving 8 bases not matched to a gene. The CDR3 runs 14 residues. The V gene's germline CDR1 is MNHEY and CDR2 SMNVEV (reference sequence). The CDR3 DNA follows: TGTGCCAGCAGCTCCAGGGGGGGTAGCTATGGCTACACCTTC. Its translation is CASSSRGGSYGYTF.

A remark on this clonotype: A much larger clone lies a single base off, so this may be a read error. V usage is TRBV6-5 and J usage is TRBJ2-5, with D maybe TRBD2 (6 bases). The end of the DNA is better explained by TRBJ2-7, so the J call may be wrong. Looked up from germline, CDR1 is MNHEY and CDR2 is SVGAGI. This CDR3 has 14 residues. The CDR3 loop reads CASDNRGSGYEQYF. Here the CDR3 DNA reads TGTGCCAGCGACAACCGGGGTAGCGGTTACGAGCAGTACTTC.

The rearrangement uses TRBV2 and TRBJ2-5; 7 bases align to TRBD2. Germline lookup yields CDR1 SNHLY and CDR2 FYNNEI. J gave up 11 bases and V 1 base, and 13 bases lay outside the gene matches. The CDR3 consists of 15 residues. For the CDR3, the DNA is TGTGCCAGCAGTGAAGACGGGGGTCCGGGAGGTGAGCAGTACTTC. Translated: CASSEDGGPGGEQYF.

The chain combines TRBV19 with TRBJ2-3, with D uncertain. The CDR3 sequence is 13 residues long. Between the trimmed V and J ends, which lost 3 bases and 6 bases, there was a span of 10 bases. Germline V gives CDR1 LNHDA, CDR2 SQIVND (reference sequence). The CDR3 DNA reads as TGTGCCAGTAGTATTGCGGACGGGGATACGCAGTATTTT. This sequence encodes CASSIADGDTQYF.

The J gene is TRBJ2-5, the V gene TRBV2, with 9 bases identical to TRBD2. V trimming: 2 bases; J trimming: 3 bases; junction bases outside the gene matches: 7. CDR1 is SNHLY and CDR2 is FYNNEI in the germline V gene. This CDR3 has 16 residues. The CDR3 here is CASSESPTSGEETQYF. CDR3 nucleotides: TGTGCCAGCAGTGAATCACCGACTAGCGGTGAAGAGACCCAGTACTTC. The whole variable domain, remainder taken from reference TRBV2 and TRBJ2-5, is EPEVTQTPSHQVTQMGQEVILRCVPISNHLYFYWYRQILGQKVEFLVSFYNNEISEKSEIFDDQFSVERPDGSNFTLKIRSTKLEDSAMYFCASSESPTSGEETQYFGPGTRLLVL.

The sample holds a few counts of this clonotype. The rearrangement links TRBV20-1 to TRBJ2-7; D perhaps matches TRBD2 (7 bases). The CDR3 spans 15 residues. The V end was cut by 2 bases, the J end by 7 bases, with 21 bases between. In germline, CDR1 is DFQATT, CDR2 SNEGSKA (reference sequence). This CDR3 reads CSARPWGGLNNEQYF. The CDR3 DNA reads TGCAGTGCTAGACCCTGGGGGGGGCTAAACAATGAGCAGTACTTC.

In this sample, this clonotype turned up a few times. This chain joins TRBV7-3 and TRBJ2-3; D is unclear. Deletions cut 1 base from V and 5 bases from J, with 10 bases between. The CDR3 has 14 residues. Per the germline V gene, CDR1 is SGHTA and CDR2 is FQGTGA. DNA of the CDR3: TGTGCCAGCAGCTTAAGTGGTGGGATAGATACGCAGTATTTT. This codes for CASSLSGGIDTQYF.

The V gene is TRBV9, the J gene TRBJ2-5; the match to TRBD2 covers 11 bases. Unmatched junction bases numbered 8, after V lost 3 bases and J lost 4 bases. Germline lookup yields CDR1 SGDLS and CDR2 YYNGEE. The CDR3 totals 16 residues. CDR3 in amino acids: CASSGASGGSVETQYF. In DNA, the CDR3 is TGTGCCAGCAGCGGGGCTAGCGGGGGGTCCGTAGAGACCCAGTACTTC.

The J gene is TRBJ1-2, the V gene TRBV12-3 or TRBV12-4; unclear D gene. V lost 5 bases and J lost 5, with 15 bases in between. This CDR3 is built from 14 residues. Written as DNA, the CDR3 is TGTGCCAGCAGTCAGACACTGAAGCTATATGGCTACACCTTC. As protein: CASSQTLKLYGYTF.

The gene calls are TRBV5-6 and TRBJ1-1; the D gene is possibly TRBD1 (5 bases). The CDR3 length is 18 residues. Trimming took 1 base from V and 6 from J, leaving 25 bases between them. Per germline, CDR1 SGHDT and CDR2 YYEEEE. The CDR3 DNA sequence: TGTGCCAGCAGCTTGATTTTCCCAGGGCACCCTCGGTTCCCTGAAGCTTTCTTT. Translation gives CASSLIFPGHPRFPEAFF.

The chain has TRBV5-1 and TRBJ2-1; D is possibly TRBD2 (6 bases). The CDR3 sequence is 15 residues long. Trimming shortened V by 0 bases and J by 5 bases, and 12 bases separated the two germline ends. The germline CDR1 and CDR2 sequences are SGHRS and YFSETQ. The DNA for the CDR3 is TGCGCCAGCAGCTTGGGCGGGGACTTCCACAATGAGCAGTTCTTC. Translated: CASSLGGDFHNEQFF.

This clonotype appeared a few times. The chain recombines TRBV12-3 or TRBV12-4 with TRBJ1-4; D call uncertain. The V end was cut by 6 bases, the J end by 7 bases, with 18 bases between. The CDR3 is 15 residues long. CDR3 nucleotide sequence: TGTGCCAGCAGCCCTCCGGTCATCGGGAGTGAAAAACTGTTTTTT. Its translation: CASSPPVIGSEKLFF.

This clonotype was found many times. This chain connects TRBV20-1 to TRBJ2-6; TRBD2 matches 11 bases. This CDR3 is built from 19 residues. Germline CDR1 and CDR2: DFQATT and SNEGSKA (reference sequence). V shed 0 bases, J shed 1 base, and the junction held 8 bases outside the gene matches. This CDR3 reads CSARDPLAGGPSGANVLTF. DNA of the CDR3: TGCAGTGCTAGAGACCCGTTAGCGGGAGGGCCTTCTGGGGCCAACGTCCTGACTTTC.

In this sample, this clonotype turned up once. A much larger clone sits a single nucleotide away, making a read error possible. J is TRBJ2-1 and V is TRBV2; 7 bases fit TRBD2. The length of the CDR3 is 12 residues. Looked up from germline, CDR1 is SNHLY and CDR2 is FYNNEI. DNA of the CDR3: TGTGCCAGCGGAAGACTAGCAAATGAGCACTTCTTC. Its protein product is CASGRLANEHFF.

V and J are TRBV20-1 and TRBJ2-2, with D possibly TRBD1 on 5 matching bases. Germline values: CDR1 DFQATT, CDR2 SNEGSKA (reference sequence). V was trimmed by 0 bases and J by 7 bases, leaving 12 bases between them. This CDR3 region has 14 residues. CDR3 DNA: TGCAGTGCTAGAGATTTAGGGGTGAACGGGGAGCTGTTTTTT. This codes for CSARDLGVNGELFF.

This clonotype is a singleton in its sample. The CDR3 coding sequence is TGTGCCATCAGTGCGGGGGTCCACCAAGAGACCCAGTACTTC. This codes for CAISAGVHQETQYF. This rearrangement joins TRBV10-3 to TRBJ2-5; TRBD2 might be the D (6 bases). The V gene lost 4 bases and the J gene lost 0 bases, with 9 bases spanning the gap. CDR3 size: 14 residues. CDR1 is ENHRY and CDR2 is SYGVKD in the germline V gene.

The genes are TRBV6-5 and TRBJ2-3; 7 bases are shared with TRBD2. Germline lookup yields CDR1 MNHEY and CDR2 SVGAGI. The CDR3 is 16 amino acids. J lost 1 base, V lost 4 bases, and 8 bases had no gene match. The CDR3 region has the DNA TGTGCCAGCAGTTTCCGGGCCCGGGGGGGCACAGATACGCAGTATTTT. Protein product: CASSFRARGGTDTQYF.